This record concerns one TCR beta chain sequence. Its antigen is not known. Naive CD8 isolation took CD45RO-negative cells positively selected for CCR7 and excluded terminally differentiated effector memory CD45RA+ cells. The data were taken from a study of shared clonotypes between healthy human individuals. Whole-study context: Researchers drew samples from a couple of women and a few men aged 18 to 49. General study points: For naive CD4 cells, approximately 5% of clonotypes were shared across a handful of donors. Donor clonotype sharing was expected to depend on sequencing depth.

Genomic DNA belonging to each subset was distributed in equal measure over several immunoSEQ plates. TCRdb keeps only in-frame clones here, not all; method: immunoSEQ multiplex PCR. Of 560,000 or so clones in the sample, approximately 96% were seen once. The receptor was isolated from a woman aged 25-40 years in good health. Input material: naive CD8+ T cells sorted from blood.

For the CDR3, the DNA is TGTGCCAGCAGTGAATACACCCCTCCCAACACTGAAGCTTTCTTT. Encoded protein: CASSEYTPPNTEAFF. The V call is TRBV2, the J call TRBJ1-1; no reliable D call. Deletions cut 2 bases from V and 2 bases from J, with 12 bases between. Germline V CDR1 and CDR2: SNHLY, FYNNEI. The CDR3 is made up of 15 amino acids.